This T cell receptor (beta chain) was obtained from a study of blood T cell repertoires in COVID-19 (dated by TCRdb to about 2020). Study-level background: Collaborator samples came from the United States, Italy and Spain and covered acute and convalescent phases of COVID-19. The material from the prospective study consisted of cDNA or gDNA derived from T cells, B-cell-depleted T cells, or PBMCs. Deeply sampled blood TCRbeta repertoires from subjects exposed to, actively infected with, or recovered from COVID-19 were included in the dataset. The repertoires were released in a freely available public database meant as a resource for research on the immune response to SARS-CoV-2. Samples came from the ongoing ImmuneRACE study (first 160 participants) plus 1,254 subjects from 6 global collaborators. Nearly every sample came with metadata listing a de-identified subject ID, COVID-19 status, age in years and sex. Where available, HLA class I and class II types were obtained from metadata supplied by the sample provider rather than from assay-based typing.

The immunoSEQ Assay, a bias-controlled multiplex PCR, was used to amplify TCRbeta CDR3 regions from genomic DNA. The source study handled its data this way. Within the assay, amplification of reference gene primers was used to estimate how many nucleated cells each sample contained. Sequence reads were collapsed and filtered to measure the absolute abundance of every unique TCRbeta CDR3 rearrangement. For each sample, productive Simpson clonality was calculated as the square root of Simpson's diversity index across productive rearrangements. TCRdb's version of the immuneACCESS table is confined to in-frame rearrangements and falls short of the full clone set. An unresolved V gene accounts for under half of the shortfall where checked; the remainder is of unknown origin. V, J and clone size reflect that table, while D and trimming were determined from the DNA. For this sample the table gives under 350,000 clones, of which around 82% were detected only once. The ten largest clones represent over 8.5% of the sample.

The CDR3, cysteine through phenylalanine, is 17 amino acids long. Only the CDR3 portion is preserved as DNA: 51 bases, with reading frame beginning at the first base. CDR1 and CDR2 are read off the germline V gene as SGHTA and FQGTGA. Trimming takes 5 bases off V and 2 bases off J; junction bases not matched to a gene: 8. Concerning this clone itself: What this receptor recognizes is not known. Per-base qualities were not stored, and no clone one base away is much larger.

The paper as a whole reports these results and caveats: The quantity of clinical and demographic metadata differed by source and by participant and was supplied without curation.

Samples from volunteer blood donors who had recovered from COVID-19 were contributed by a second Seattle source. The collaborating institutions used their own protocols to collect whole blood in K2EDTA tubes. For TCRbeta analysis, collaborators shipped samples in one of three forms: frozen whole blood, isolated PBMCs, or DNA extracted from either of those sample types. Sequencing was done on a sample of peripheral blood. Rearrangement joined TRBV7-3 to TRBJ2-6; TRBD1 agrees with 8 junctional bases. The source is a woman aged 50 to 60 who had recovered from COVID-19. CDR3 reads: CASSQSDRVPGANVLTF. Read as DNA, the sequence is TGTGCCAGCAGCCAATCGGACAGGGTCCCTGGGGCCAACGTCCTGACTTTC.